This is a list of T cell receptor beta chains from one sample in a study of blood T cell repertoires in COVID-19. Sequencing was performed with immunoSEQ multiplex PCR; in TCRdb, only in-frame clones are kept and a portion is missing. The table records about 11,000 clones, about 87% of them present only once. The sequencing input was peripheral blood. The receptors come from a human donor in a cohort sampled during active COVID-19. Each CDR3 is given with its conserved first and last residue. Fields, in order: V gene, J gene, clone size, D gene, CDR3 length, CDR3 protein, CDR3 DNA. A D gene is named only where the DNA matches it firmly. Rows give clone size only sometimes, using once, few, many, or a class for an expanded clone.

TRBV4-2	TRBJ2-2	NA	TRBD2	15	CASSQDLAGTGELFF	TGTGCCAGCAGCCAAGACCTAGCGGGTACCGGGGAGCTGTTTTTT
TRBV7-8	TRBJ2-2	NA	TRBD1	15	CASSLASRGLGELFF	TGTGCCAGCAGCTTAGCCAGCAGGGGGCTCGGGGAGCTGTTTTTT
TRBV28	TRBJ1-5	NA	NA	19	CASSPPSWREGYSNQPQHF	TGTGCCAGCAGCCCACCCTCTTGGAGGGAAGGGTATAGCAATCAGCCCCAGCATTTT
TRBV7-9	TRBJ2-3	few	NA	11	CASSSRDTQYF	TGTGCCAGCAGCTCCCGGGATACGCAGTATTTT
TRBV7-9	TRBJ1-2	NA	NA	15	CASSFGQGAVYGYTF	TGTGCCAGCAGCTTCGGCCAGGGTGCCGTCTATGGCTACACCTTC
TRBV19	TRBJ1-2	NA	NA	12	CASSGVNYGYTF	TGTGCCAGTAGCGGGGTTAACTATGGCTACACCTTC
TRBV5-3	TRBJ2-7	NA	NA	14	CARPHRGARDEQYF	TGTGCCAGACCGCATCGGGGGGCGCGGGACGAGCAGTACTTC
TRBV5-6	TRBJ2-1	once	NA	13	CASSSSSVAEQFF	TGTGCCAGCAGCTCCTCCTCTGTGGCTGAGCAGTTCTTC
TRBV7-2	TRBJ1-2	NA	TRBD1	14	CASSGTARRFGYTF	TGTGCCAGCAGCGGGACAGCCCGTCGGTTCGGCTACACCTTC
TRBV4-1	TRBJ2-3	once	TRBD2	18	CASSQFTAGGSSTDTQYF	TGCGCCAGCAGCCAATTTACTGCGGGGGGATCCTCCACAGATACGCAGTATTTT
TRBV28	TRBJ1-2	NA	NA	12	CASSSGVSGYTF	TGTGCCAGCAGTTCAGGGGTAAGCGGCTACACCTTC
TRBV6-6	TRBJ1-6	NA	TRBD1	18	CASSRTGQGSSYNSPLHF	TGTGCCAGCAGTCGTACGGGACAGGGGAGCTCCTATAATTCACCCCTCCACTTT
TRBV7-8	TRBJ1-6	NA	TRBD1	18	CASSLYLGAGTGGSPLHF	TGTGCCAGCAGCTTATACTTGGGGGCCGGGACAGGGGGTTCACCCCTCCACTTT
TRBV6-4	TRBJ2-3	NA	NA	13	CASRRRDTDTQYF	TGTGCCAGCAGAAGAAGAGACACAGATACGCAGTATTTT
TRBV19	TRBJ2-7	NA	TRBD1	15	CASSIHPTGEGEQYF	TGTGCCAGTAGTATCCACCCGACAGGGGAAGGCGAGCAGTACTTC
TRBV6-5	TRBJ1-5	NA	NA	14	CASKTDYSNQPQHF	TGTGCCAGTAAGACAGATTATAGCAATCAGCCCCAGCATTTT
TRBV14	TRBJ1-2	NA	NA	13	CASSQGTEYGYTF	TGTGCCAGCAGCCAAGGAACTGAGTATGGCTACACCTTC
TRBV29-1	TRBJ2-7	NA	TRBD2	15	CSVPGAGGGTYEQYF	TGCAGCGTACCGGGAGCGGGGGGGGGAACCTACGAGCAGTACTTC
TRBV27	TRBJ2-7	NA	TRBD1	15	CASSSGQTLAYEQYF	TGTGCCAGCAGTTCGGGACAGACTTTAGCCTACGAGCAGTACTTC
TRBV4-1	TRBJ1-2	NA	NA	15	CASSQGRGLGYGYTF	TGCGCCAGCAGCCAAGGGAGGGGCTTAGGGTATGGCTACACCTTC
TRBV12-5	TRBJ2-1	NA	TRBD2	18	CASGSPGAGGRSYNEQFF	TGTGCTAGTGGTTCCCCGGGAGCGGGGGGGCGTTCCTACAATGAGCAGTTCTTC
TRBV2	TRBJ1-6	NA	TRBD1	16	CASSKNAGTGLSPLHF	TGTGCCAGCAGTAAGAACGCAGGGACAGGGCTCTCACCCCTCCACTTT
TRBV19	TRBJ1-5	NA	NA	15	CASSPSTGSQQPQHF	TGTGCCAGTAGTCCATCGACAGGTAGCCAGCAGCCCCAGCATTTT
TRBV4-3	TRBJ2-1	NA	NA	20	CASSQEVASANWGSYNEQFF	TGCGCCAGCAGCCAAGAAGTGGCTAGCGCGAACTGGGGGTCCTACAATGAGCAGTTCTTC
TRBV5-1	TRBJ1-1	NA	NA	12	CASSFGGTEAFF	TGCGCCAGCAGCTTCGGAGGCACTGAAGCTTTCTTT
TRBV10-3	TRBJ1-2	NA	NA	13	CAISESFRNGYTF	TGTGCCATCAGTGAGTCCTTCAGAAACGGCTACACCTTC
TRBV7-3	TRBJ2-5	NA	TRBD1	15	CASSPGQGAGETQYF	TGTGCCAGCAGCCCAGGACAGGGGGCTGGAGAGACCCAGTACTTC
TRBV7-6	TRBJ1-3	NA	TRBD1	15	CASSPGGAAGNTIYF	TGTGCCAGCAGTCCAGGGGGCGCGGCTGGAAACACCATATATTTT
TRBV5-5	TRBJ2-3	NA	TRBD2	18	CASSLGASGGRRTDTQYF	TGTGCCAGCAGCTTGGGAGCCAGCGGGGGGCGGAGAACAGATACGCAGTATTTT
TRBV19	TRBJ2-7	once	TRBD1	15	CASSIRPGRGYEQYF	TGTGCCAGTAGTATAAGACCAGGCAGGGGGTACGAGCAGTACTTC
TRBV10-2	TRBJ2-5	NA	TRBD1	13	CASSESTGGVQYF	TGCGCCAGCAGTGAGTCAACAGGGGGCGTCCAGTACTTC
TRBV11-2	TRBJ2-4	NA	NA	17	CASSPFPRELAKNIQYF	TGTGCCAGCAGCCCCTTCCCCCGGGAACTAGCCAAAAACATTCAGTACTTC
TRBV30	TRBJ1-3	NA	NA	13	CAWGDGGGGTIYF	TGTGCCTGGGGGGACGGCGGTGGAGGCACCATATATTTT
TRBV11-2	TRBJ2-5	NA	TRBD2	18	CASSLTTSGGASRETQYF	TGTGCCAGCAGCTTAACGACTAGCGGGGGGGCAAGTAGAGAGACCCAGTACTTC
TRBV11-2	TRBJ2-3	NA	TRBD1	15	CASSFGTGNTDTQYF	TGTGCCAGCAGCTTTGGGACAGGGAATACAGATACGCAGTATTTT
TRBV3-1/TRBV3-2	TRBJ2-5	NA	TRBD2	18	CASSQWSSVAGGPPTQYF	TGTGCCAGCAGCCAATGGTCTTCGGTAGCGGGGGGCCCCCCGACCCAGTACTTC
TRBV5-1	TRBJ2-7	NA	TRBD1	15	CASSLGQGGTYEQYF	TGCGCCAGCAGCTTGGGACAGGGGGGGACCTACGAGCAGTACTTC
TRBV18	TRBJ1-1	NA	NA	16	CASSPPQGRKDTEAFF	TGTGCCAGCTCACCACCGCAGGGAAGGAAGGACACTGAAGCTTTCTTT
TRBV4-3	TRBJ2-3	NA	TRBD1	16	CASSQRQGFGADTQYF	TGCGCCAGCAGCCAGCGACAGGGCTTTGGGGCAGATACGCAGTATTTT
TRBV3-1/TRBV3-2	TRBJ2-2	NA	TRBD1	14	CASSPGGVGGELFF	TGTGCCAGCAGCCCAGGGGGCGTTGGCGGGGAGCTGTTTTTT
TRBV4-2	TRBJ2-5	NA	NA	15	CASSQDPGNQETQYF	TGTGCCAGCAGCCAAGATCCAGGTAACCAAGAGACCCAGTACTTC
TRBV6-5	TRBJ1-1	NA	NA	13	CASSLGGSTEAFF	TGTGCCAGCAGCCTGGGGGGTAGCACTGAAGCTTTCTTT
TRBV28	TRBJ2-5	NA	TRBD2	12	CASSQGGETQYF	TGTGCCAGCAGCCAGGGAGGGGAGACCCAGTACTTC
TRBV10-1	TRBJ2-5	NA	TRBD2	17	CASSDGSSGGSKRTQYF	TGCGCCAGCAGTGACGGATCAAGCGGGGGGTCTAAGAGAACCCAGTACTTC
TRBV12-3/TRBV12-4	TRBJ2-1	medium-sized	NA	13	CASTSGFTNEQFF	TGTGCCAGCACCAGCGGGTTTACAAATGAGCAGTTCTTC
TRBV18	TRBJ2-7	NA	NA	17	CASSLTEVGWAPYEQYF	TGTGCCAGCTCACTCACGGAGGTTGGATGGGCGCCCTACGAGCAGTACTTC
TRBV15	TRBJ1-1	NA	TRBD1	14	CATSRRTGGPEAFF	TGTGCCACCAGCCGGAGGACAGGGGGACCTGAAGCTTTCTTT
TRBV5-6	TRBJ2-7	NA	NA	15	CASSSPGDPKNEQYF	TGTGCCAGCAGCTCCCCGGGAGACCCTAAGAACGAGCAGTACTTC
TRBV2	TRBJ2-1	NA	TRBD1	14	CASSRDRGSDEQFF	TGTGCCAGCAGCCGGGACAGGGGTAGTGATGAGCAGTTCTTC
TRBV12-5	TRBJ2-5	once	TRBD2	17	CASGFTKTSGLQETQYF	TGTGCTAGTGGTTTCACCAAGACTAGCGGGCTGCAAGAGACCCAGTACTTC
TRBV5-1	TRBJ2-3	NA	NA	16	CASGDNSAGTTDTQYF	TGCGCCAGCGGAGATAATTCCGCGGGGACCACAGATACGCAGTATTTT
TRBV28	TRBJ2-2	NA	NA	15	CASSLRRDITGELFF	TGTGCCAGCAGTTTGCGCAGGGATATTACCGGGGAGCTGTTTTTT
TRBV12-3/TRBV12-4	TRBJ2-7	NA	NA	12	CASSFKGREQYF	TGTGCCAGCAGTTTTAAGGGGAGGGAGCAGTACTTC